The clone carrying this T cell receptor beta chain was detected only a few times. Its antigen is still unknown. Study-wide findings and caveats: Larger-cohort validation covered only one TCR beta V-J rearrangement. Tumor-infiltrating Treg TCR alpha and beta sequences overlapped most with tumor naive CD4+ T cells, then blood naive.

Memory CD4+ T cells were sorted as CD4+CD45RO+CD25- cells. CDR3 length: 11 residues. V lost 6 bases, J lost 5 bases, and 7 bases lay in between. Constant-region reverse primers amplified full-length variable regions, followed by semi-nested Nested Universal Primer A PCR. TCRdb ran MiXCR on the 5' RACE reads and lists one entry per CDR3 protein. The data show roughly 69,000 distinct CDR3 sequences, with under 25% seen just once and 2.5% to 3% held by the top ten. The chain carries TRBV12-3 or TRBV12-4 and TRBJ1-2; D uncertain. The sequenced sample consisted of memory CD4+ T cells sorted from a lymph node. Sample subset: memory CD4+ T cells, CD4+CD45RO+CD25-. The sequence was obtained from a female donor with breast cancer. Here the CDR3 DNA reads TGTGCCAGCAGGCAATTTTATGGCTACACCTTC. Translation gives CASRQFYGYTF.